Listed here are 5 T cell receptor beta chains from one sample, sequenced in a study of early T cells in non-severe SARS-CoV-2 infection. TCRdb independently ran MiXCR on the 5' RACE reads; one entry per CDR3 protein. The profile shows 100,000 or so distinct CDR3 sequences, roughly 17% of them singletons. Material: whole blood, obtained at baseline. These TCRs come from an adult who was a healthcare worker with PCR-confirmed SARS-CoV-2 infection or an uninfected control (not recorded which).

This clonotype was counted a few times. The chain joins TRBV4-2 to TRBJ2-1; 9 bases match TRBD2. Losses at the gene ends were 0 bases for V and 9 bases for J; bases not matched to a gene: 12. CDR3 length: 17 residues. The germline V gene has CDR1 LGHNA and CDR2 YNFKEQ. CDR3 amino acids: CASSQELTSGGRTEQFF. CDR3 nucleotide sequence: TGTGCCAGCAGCCAAGAGCTGACTAGCGGTGGACGTACTGAGCAGTTCTTC.

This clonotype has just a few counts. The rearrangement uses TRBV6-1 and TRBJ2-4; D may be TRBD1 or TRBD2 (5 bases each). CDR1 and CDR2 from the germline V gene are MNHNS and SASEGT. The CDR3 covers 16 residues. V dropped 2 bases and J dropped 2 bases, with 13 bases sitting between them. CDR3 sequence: CASSELWGTTKNIQYF. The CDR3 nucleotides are TGTGCCAGCAGTGAACTCTGGGGGACGACCAAAAACATTCAGTACTTC.

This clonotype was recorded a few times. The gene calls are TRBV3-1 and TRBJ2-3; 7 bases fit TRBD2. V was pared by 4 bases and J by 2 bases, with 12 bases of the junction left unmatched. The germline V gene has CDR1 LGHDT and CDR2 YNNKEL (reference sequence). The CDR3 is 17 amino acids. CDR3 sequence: CASSRRTGRPYTDTQYF. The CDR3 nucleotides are TGTGCCAGCAGCCGACGAACCGGGAGGCCCTACACAGATACGCAGTATTTT.

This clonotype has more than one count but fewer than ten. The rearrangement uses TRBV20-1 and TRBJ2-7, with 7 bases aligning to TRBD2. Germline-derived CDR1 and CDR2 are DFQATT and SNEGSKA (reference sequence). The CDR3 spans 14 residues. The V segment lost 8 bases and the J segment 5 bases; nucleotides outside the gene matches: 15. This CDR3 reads CSNTGTGRPHEQYF. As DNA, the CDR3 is TGCAGTAACACCGGGACCGGGAGGCCACACGAGCAGTACTTC.

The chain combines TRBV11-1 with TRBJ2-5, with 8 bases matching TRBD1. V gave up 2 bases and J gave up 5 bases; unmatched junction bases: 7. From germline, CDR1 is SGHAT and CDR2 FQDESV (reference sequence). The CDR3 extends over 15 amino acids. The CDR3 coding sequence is TGTGCCAGCAGCTTAAAGGGACAGGTTTATGAGACCCAGTACTTC. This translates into CASSLKGQVYETQYF. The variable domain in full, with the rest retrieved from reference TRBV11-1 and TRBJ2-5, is EAEVAQSPRYKITEKSQAVAFWCDPISGHATLYWYRQILGQGPELLVQFQDESVVDDSQLPKDRFSAERLKGVDSTLKIQPAELGDSAMYLCASSLKGQVYETQYFGPGTRLLVL.